This T cell receptor beta chain was sequenced during a study of CD8 T cells in ankylosing spondylitis. Study-level points and caveats: Significant enrichment of disease-linked clones was reported in matched ankylosing spondylitis synovial fluid. Disease-linked clones displayed a CD8+ phenotype and appeared relatively rarely in peripheral blood. There was a TCR beta motif, made of 7 to 9 highly homologous variants, that appeared characteristic of ankylosing spondylitis blood.

As for this clonotype: Its antigen is unknown.

Library preparation for TCR beta used quantitative 5'-RACE with molecular barcodes. TCRdb re-called the 5' RACE reads through MiXCR, storing one row per CDR3 protein. Of fewer than 750,000 distinct CDR3 sequences listed, 15% to 20% are singletons. In germline, CDR1 is SGDLS, CDR2 YYNGEE. The CDR3 is 15 residues long. V was pared by 0 bases and J by 7 bases, with 7 bases of the junction left unmatched. The chain couples TRBV9 to TRBJ2-1; 7 positions match TRBD2. Sequencing was carried out using blood, either unsorted or a sorted T cell fraction (not recorded which). This receptor was obtained from a male donor with ankylosing spondylitis. CDR3 region: CASSVVPGAGNEQFF. The CDR3 nucleotides read TGTGCCAGCAGCGTAGTCCCGGGAGCGGGGAATGAGCAGTTCTTC.